What follows are 18 T cell receptor beta chains derived from one specimen sequenced in a study of beta chain features in type 1 diabetes. Every bit of the isolated RNA underwent reverse transcription, so sequencing read expressed TCRB transcripts. Data came from immunoSEQ multiplex PCR; TCRdb stores just in-frame clones and leaves some out. The profile shows over 200,000 clones, approximately 10% of them singletons. No antigen is known for these receptors. General study findings and limits: Within each of all four CD4+ subsets, Type 1 diabetes patients had TCRB CDR3s that were moderately but significantly shorter.

Input material: naive CD4+ T cells from blood. Receptor source: a young man with type 1 diabetes.

In this sample, this clone turned up a few times. This chain connects TRBV20-1 to TRBJ1-2; D is undetermined. Germline lookup yields CDR1 DFQATT and CDR2 SNEGSKA (reference sequence). With 5 bases removed from V and 4 bases from J, the gap between germline ends came to 8 bases. The CDR3 spans 11 residues. The CDR3: CSAGRSYGYTF. CDR3 nucleotides: TGCAGTGCTGGCAGGTCCTATGGCTACACCTTC.

This clone was recorded only once. The chain links TRBV6-5 to TRBJ2-5; D may be TRBD2 (6 bases). The CDR3 consists of 16 residues. The germline V and J ends were trimmed by 0 bases and 4 bases, with 15 bases remaining between them. CDR1 is MNHEY, CDR2 SVGAGI, per germline. For the CDR3, the DNA is TGTGCCAGCAGTTACTCCGGCGGGACGAGAGGAGAGACCCAGTACTTC. Translated, it gives CASSYSGGTRGETQYF.

V and J are TRBV30 and TRBJ1-6, with TRBD1 as a possible D gene (5 bases). V shed 0 bases and J shed 13 bases, with 19 bases lying between them. This CDR3 is built from 15 residues. Germline lookup yields CDR1 GTSNPN and CDR2 SVGIG (reference sequence). The CDR3 DNA follows: TGTGCCTGGAGTGTAAACGGTGGTGGGGCTCCCCCCCTCCACTTT. This sequence encodes CAWSVNGGGAPPLHF.

This chain joins TRBV6-6 and TRBJ2-1; TRBD1 agrees at 12 bases. V lost 6 bases to trimming and J lost 8 bases; unmatched junction nucleotides: 11. Germline CDR1 reads MNHNY; CDR2 reads SVGAGI (reference sequence). The length of the CDR3 is 16 residues. CDR3 DNA sequence: TGTGCCAGCAGACCATTTACCGGGACAGGGGGCGATGAGCAGTTCTTC. This translates into CASRPFTGTGGDEQFF.

This clone was seen a few times. The V gene is TRBV5-4, the J gene TRBJ2-7; the match to TRBD1 covers 12 bases. Germline CDR1 reads SGHNT; CDR2 reads YYREEE (reference sequence). J was trimmed by 6 bases and V by 5 bases; bases with no gene match: 9. The CDR3 sequence is 15 residues long. CDR3 nucleotides: TGTGCCAGCAGGAGGGCGGGACAGGGGGCGAGCGAGCAGTACTTC. Its protein is CASRRAGQGASEQYF.

Of note for this clone: The sample holds other DNA sequences that translate to the same CDR3. The V and J genes are TRBV20-1 and TRBJ2-1; D gene uncertain. The CDR3 runs 11 residues. Trimming removed 1 base at V and 6 bases at J, with 4 bases between. Germline V gene lookup returns CDR1 DFQATT and CDR2 SNEGSKA (reference sequence). The CDR3 sequence is CSARGSNEQFF. CDR3 in DNA: TGCAGTGCTAGAGGGAGCAATGAGCAGTTCTTC.

The chain carries TRBV5-4 and TRBJ1-2, with 8 positions matching TRBD1. From germline, CDR1 is SGHNT and CDR2 YYREEE (reference sequence). This CDR3 spans 15 amino acids. V lost 3 bases and J lost 2; bases outside the gene matches: 6. CDR3 region: CASSSYRGGNYGYTF. The CDR3 DNA reads as TGTGCCAGCAGCTCCTACAGGGGGGGGAACTATGGCTACACCTTC.

This sequence joins TRBV6-5 and TRBJ1-6, with TRBD1 as a possible D gene (5 bases). Germline values: CDR1 MNHEY, CDR2 SVGAGI. Between the trimmed V and J ends, which lost 6 bases and 11 bases, there was a span of 14 bases. The CDR3 is made up of 13 amino acids. The CDR3 DNA is TGTGCCAGCAGCCAAAGCTGGGGCGCACCCCTCCACTTT. Encoded protein: CASSQSWGAPLHF.

This clone was detected a few times. The V call is TRBV5-4, the J call TRBJ1-6; TRBD1 matches at 9 bases. Germline V lookup: CDR1 SGHNT, CDR2 YYREEE (reference sequence). With V trimmed by 1 base and J by 8 bases, 4 bases remained unmatched. The CDR3 is made up of 15 amino acids. For the CDR3, the DNA is TGTGCCAGCAGCTTGTGGACAGGGGTTCATTCACCCCTCCACTTT. Residues: CASSLWTGVHSPLHF. Looking up the rest from reference TRBV5-4 and TRBJ1-6 gives the full variable domain: ETGVTQSPTHLIKTRGQQVTLRCSSQSGHNTVSWYQQALGQGPQFIFQYYREEENGRGNFPPRFSGLQFPNYSSELNVNALELDDSALYLCASSLWTGVHSPLHFGNGTRLTVT.

V and J are TRBV5-1 and TRBJ1-1; D remains unclear. Trimming pared 4 bases from V and 5 bases from J, leaving 12 bases between. The CDR3 covers 13 residues. CDR1 and CDR2 (germline): SGHRS, YFSETQ. CDR3 sequence: CASSLVRGTEAFF. CDR3 coding DNA: TGCGCCAGCAGCCTGGTTCGCGGGACTGAAGCTTTCTTT.

This sequence joins TRBV6-5 and TRBJ2-5, with TRBD1 matching 9 bases. CDR1 and CDR2 from the germline V gene are MNHEY and SVGAGI. The junction had 9 bases not matched to a gene; V was cut back by 6 bases and J by 7 bases. This CDR3 has 14 residues. The CDR3 DNA reads as TGTGCCAGCAGCCCCGGACAGGGGAAGGGGACCCAGTACTTC. Translation: CASSPGQGKGTQYF.

The CDR3 DNA is TGTGCCAGCTCACCGCTCCCCCCGGGACAGGGGCTTGAGCAGTTCTTC. Translation gives CASSPLPPGQGLEQFF. The J gene is TRBJ2-1, the V gene TRBV18; 10 bases line up with TRBD1. This CDR3 region has 16 residues. Germline lookup yields CDR1 KGHSH and CDR2 LQKENI. Trimming took 3 bases from V and 9 from J; bases not matched to a gene: 11.

The chain couples TRBV27 to TRBJ2-1, with D maybe TRBD2 (5 bases). The CDR3 covers 15 residues. CDR1 and CDR2 (germline): MNHEY, SMNVEV (reference sequence). Trimming took 5 bases from V and 1 from J, leaving 12 bases between them. The CDR3 spells CASSRTPGSYNEQFF. The CDR3 bases are TGTGCCAGCAGTAGGACCCCGGGGTCCTACAATGAGCAGTTCTTC.

The J gene is TRBJ2-1, the V gene TRBV7-2, with 9 bases lining up with TRBD2. The CDR3 extends over 15 amino acids. The ends lost 2 bases at V and 10 bases at J; junction bases unmatched: 9. Germline loops: CDR1 SGHTA, CDR2 FQGNSA. The CDR3 sequence: CASSLWASGAREQFF. Written as DNA, the CDR3 is TGTGCCAGCAGCTTATGGGCTAGCGGGGCCAGAGAGCAGTTCTTC.

This clone was observed a few times. The chain has TRBV11-1 and TRBJ2-7; D is unresolved. Per the germline V gene, CDR1 is SGHAT and CDR2 is FQDESV (reference sequence). V was shortened by 3 bases and J by 5 bases, with 14 bases between the two germline ends. This CDR3 region has 14 residues. The CDR3 DNA follows: TGTGCCAGCAGCTTGATGGGCGTATTGAACGAGCAGTACTTC. Protein: CASSLMGVLNEQYF.

This clone showed up just a few times. The chain employs TRBV7-9 and TRBJ1-2, with D possibly matching TRBD1 (6 bases). This CDR3 region has 12 residues. Germline V CDR1 and CDR2: SEHNR, FQNEAQ (reference sequence). The germline V and J ends were trimmed by 5 bases and 8 bases, with 12 bases remaining between them. The chain's CDR3 is CASSHQGKGYTF. CDR3 nucleotide sequence: TGTGCCAGCAGCCATCAGGGGAAGGGCTACACCTTC.

This clone showed up just a few times. The genes are TRBV7-2 and TRBJ2-7; D not resolved. This CDR3 region has 16 residues. The germline V gene encodes CDR1 SGHTA and CDR2 FQGNSA. V was clipped by 0 bases and J by 6 bases, with 18 bases between them. The CDR3 nucleotides read TGTGCCAGCAGCTTAGCGTTTGGTCTCGACGCAGGCGAGCAGTACTTC. It translates to CASSLAFGLDAGEQYF.

This clone came up a few times. This chain uses TRBV19 with TRBJ1-5, with D possibly being TRBD1 (5 bases). The CDR3 covers 14 residues. Trimming removed 3 bases at V and 4 bases at J, with 10 bases between. From germline, CDR1 is LNHDA and CDR2 SQIVND (reference sequence). Here the CDR3 reads CASSIQGRNQPQHF. As DNA, the CDR3 is TGTGCCAGTAGTATCCAGGGTCGGAATCAGCCCCAGCATTTT.